What follows is one T cell receptor (beta chain) and its context. The antigen remains undetermined. This specimen comes from a study of blood T cells in healthy people across ages. Sample-barcoded 5' priming and a J-beta primer mix drove a second PCR of about 6 to 12 cycles. Each cDNA molecule was tagged by a template-switch adaptor that had 12 random nucleotides. MiXCR, run by TCRdb on the 5' RACE reads, gives a single entry per CDR3 protein. The profile shows approximately 850,000 distinct CDR3 sequences, roughly 60% of them singletons. Findings of the study overall: There was no known CMV status for donors, so expanded clonotype changes were possibly confounded.

This sequence was found in a man aged 25 to 40 in good health. The sequenced material came from blood.

In nucleotides, the CDR3 is TGCAGTGCTGACCCAGGGGGAGTAACTGAAGCTTTCTTT. Its translation is CSADPGGVTEAFF. The chain joins TRBV20-1 to TRBJ1-1; 7 nucleotides line up with TRBD1. V lost 5 bases, J lost 5 bases, and 8 bases stayed unmatched. The CDR3 extends over 13 amino acids. Germline V gene lookup returns CDR1 DFQATT and CDR2 SNEGSKA (reference sequence).